This T cell receptor (beta chain) emerged from a study of blood T cell repertoires in COVID-19. The overall study: COVID-19 samples, acute and convalescent, were from the United States, Italy and Spain.

Individuals drawn from 24 US areas were roughly 18 to 95 years old. Clinical history reported by participants formed the basis on which cohorts were assigned. Authors' processing steps: Estimation of nucleated cell counts was performed using reference gene primer amplification. Only in-frame clones appear in the TCRdb table, and some are missing; sequencing was by immunoSEQ multiplex PCR. The V and J calls and clone size were taken over from that table, and D and trimming were inferred from the DNA. The sample lists about 240,000 clones, about 86% occurring once. CDR1 LNHDA and CDR2 SQIVND come from the germline V gene (reference sequence). The CDR3 extends over 15 amino acids. V was trimmed by 6 bases and J by 5 bases, leaving 17 bases between them.

The sequenced sample was PBMCs or T cells enriched from blood (not recorded which). The rearrangement joins TRBV19 to TRBJ1-5; D is perhaps TRBD1 (5 bases). The receptor was isolated from a woman aged 40 to 50 with acute COVID-19. CDR3 amino acids: CASSPLGGSHQPQHF. The DNA for the CDR3 is TGTGCCAGTAGCCCTCTGGGGGGGAGCCATCAGCCCCAGCATTTT.